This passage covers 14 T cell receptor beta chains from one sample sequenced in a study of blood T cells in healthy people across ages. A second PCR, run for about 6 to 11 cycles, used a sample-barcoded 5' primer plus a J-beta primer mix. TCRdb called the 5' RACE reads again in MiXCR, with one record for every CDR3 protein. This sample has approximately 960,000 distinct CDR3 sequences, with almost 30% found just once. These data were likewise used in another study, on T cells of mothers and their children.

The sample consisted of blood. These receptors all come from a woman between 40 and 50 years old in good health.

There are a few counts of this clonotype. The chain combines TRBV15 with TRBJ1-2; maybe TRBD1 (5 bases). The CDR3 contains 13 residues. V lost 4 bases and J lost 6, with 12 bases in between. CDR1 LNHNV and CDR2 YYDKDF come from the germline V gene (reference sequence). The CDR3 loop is CATSIRGLDGYTF. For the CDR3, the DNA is TGTGCCACCAGCATCCGGGGGTTGGATGGCTACACCTTC.

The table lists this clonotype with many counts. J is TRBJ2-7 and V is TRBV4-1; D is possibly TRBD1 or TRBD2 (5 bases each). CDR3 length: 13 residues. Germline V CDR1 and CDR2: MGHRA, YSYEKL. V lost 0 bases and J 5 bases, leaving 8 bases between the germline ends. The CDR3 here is CASSQEGPNEQYF. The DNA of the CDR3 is TGCGCCAGCAGCCAAGAGGGACCGAACGAGCAGTACTTC.

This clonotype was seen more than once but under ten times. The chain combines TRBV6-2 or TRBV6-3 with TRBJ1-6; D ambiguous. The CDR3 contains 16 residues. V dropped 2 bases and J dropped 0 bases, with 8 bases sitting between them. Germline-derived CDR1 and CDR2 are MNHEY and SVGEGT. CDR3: CASSYGRGSYNSPLHF. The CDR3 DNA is TGTGCCAGCAGTTACGGTCGGGGCTCCTATAATTCACCCCTCCACTTT.

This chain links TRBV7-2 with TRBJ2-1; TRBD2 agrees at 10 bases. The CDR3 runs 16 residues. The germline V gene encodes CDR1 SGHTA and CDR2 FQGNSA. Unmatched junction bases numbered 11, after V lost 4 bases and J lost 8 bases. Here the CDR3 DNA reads TGTGCCAGCAGCTCCCAACCTAGCGGGGGTGGCGATGAGCAGTTCTTC. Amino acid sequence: CASSSQPSGGGDEQFF.

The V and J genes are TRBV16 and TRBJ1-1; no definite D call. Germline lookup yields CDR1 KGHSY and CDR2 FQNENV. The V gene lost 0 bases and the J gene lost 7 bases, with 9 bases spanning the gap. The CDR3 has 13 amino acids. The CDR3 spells CASSQSRSLEAFF. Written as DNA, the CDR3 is TGTGCCAGCAGCCAATCGAGGTCACTTGAAGCTTTCTTT.

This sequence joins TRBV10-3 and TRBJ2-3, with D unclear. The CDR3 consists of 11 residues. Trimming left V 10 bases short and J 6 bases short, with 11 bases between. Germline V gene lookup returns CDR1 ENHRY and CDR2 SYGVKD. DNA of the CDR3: TGTGCCAGCGCCCGAGTCGATACGCAGTATTTT. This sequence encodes CASARVDTQYF.

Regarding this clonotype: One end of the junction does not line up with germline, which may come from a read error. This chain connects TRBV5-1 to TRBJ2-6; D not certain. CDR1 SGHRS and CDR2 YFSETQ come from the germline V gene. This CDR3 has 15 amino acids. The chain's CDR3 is CTSSTDGSGANVLTF. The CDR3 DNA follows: TGCACCAGCAGCACGGATGGATCTGGGGCCAACGTCCTGACTTTC.

The CDR3 bases are TGTGCCAGCAGTTTAGAAGCGGGGACCACCTACGAGCAGTACTTC. The encoded protein is CASSLEAGTTYEQYF. V is TRBV12-3 or TRBV12-4 and J is TRBJ2-7, with 7 bases fitting TRBD2. J gave up 2 bases and V 1 base, and 5 bases lay outside the gene matches. The CDR3 runs 15 residues.

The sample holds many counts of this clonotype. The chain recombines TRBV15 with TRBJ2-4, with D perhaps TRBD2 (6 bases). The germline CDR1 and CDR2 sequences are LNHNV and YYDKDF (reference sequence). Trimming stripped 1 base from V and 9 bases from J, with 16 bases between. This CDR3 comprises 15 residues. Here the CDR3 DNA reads TGTGCCACCAGCAGAGGACTAGTCGACGCCCCCATTCAGTACTTC. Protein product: CATSRGLVDAPIQYF.

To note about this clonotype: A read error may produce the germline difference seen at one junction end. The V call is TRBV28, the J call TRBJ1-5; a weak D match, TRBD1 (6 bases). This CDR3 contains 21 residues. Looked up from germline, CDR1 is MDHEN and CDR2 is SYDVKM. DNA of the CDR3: TGTGTCAGCAGTTTCCAGGGGAGGACCGCCTGGAAAAAGGGCCAGAATCAGCCCCAGCATTTT. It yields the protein CVSSFQGRTAWKKGQNQPQHF.

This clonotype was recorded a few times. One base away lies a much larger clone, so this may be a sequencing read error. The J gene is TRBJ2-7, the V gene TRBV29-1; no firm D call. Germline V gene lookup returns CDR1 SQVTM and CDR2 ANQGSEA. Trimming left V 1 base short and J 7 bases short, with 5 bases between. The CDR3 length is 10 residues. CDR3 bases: TGCAGCGTTGAAGGGGGTGAGCAGTACTTC. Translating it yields CSVEGGEQYF.

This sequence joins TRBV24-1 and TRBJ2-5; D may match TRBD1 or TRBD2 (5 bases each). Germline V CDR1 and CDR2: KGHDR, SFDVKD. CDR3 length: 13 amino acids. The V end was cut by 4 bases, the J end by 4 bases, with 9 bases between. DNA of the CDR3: TGTGCCACCAGTGAGGGGGAGCTAGAGACCCAGTACTTC. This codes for CATSEGELETQYF.

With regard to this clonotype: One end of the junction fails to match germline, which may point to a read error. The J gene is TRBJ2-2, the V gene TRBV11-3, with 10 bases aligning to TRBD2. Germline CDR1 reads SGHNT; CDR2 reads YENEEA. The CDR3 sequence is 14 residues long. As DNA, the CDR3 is TGTGCCAGCACGGGACTAGCGAATACCGGGGAGCTGTTTTTT. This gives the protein CASTGLANTGELFF.

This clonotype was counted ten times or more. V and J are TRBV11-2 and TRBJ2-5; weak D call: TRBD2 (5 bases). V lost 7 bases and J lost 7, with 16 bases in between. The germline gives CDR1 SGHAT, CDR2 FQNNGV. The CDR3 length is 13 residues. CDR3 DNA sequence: TGTGCCAGCACCCTTTCGGGGATGAGGACCCAGTACTTC. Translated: CASTLSGMRTQYF.